This T cell receptor (beta chain) originates from a study of liver allograft versus peripheral blood T cells. Looking at the study overall: Within transplanted livers, the T cell receptor repertoires were examined and compared against the repertoires present in the peripheral blood of liver transplant recipients. General study results and limits: Peripheral blood T cell receptor repertoires reportedly differed from those found within liver allografts.

MiXCR, run by TCRdb on the reads, gives a single entry per CDR3 protein. Seen here are 4,000 or so distinct CDR3 sequences, roughly 13% observed once, and the top ten hold more than 9.5%. This clonotype is classed as medium-sized. The antigen remains undetermined. Germline CDR1 is LNHDA and CDR2 is SQIVND (reference sequence). Trimming removed 2 bases from V and 6 bases from J, with 7 bases in between. The CDR3 sequence is 12 residues long. The source of this sequence is a human patient who had a liver transplant. Some T cells may have originated in the graft donor. The chain joins TRBV19 to TRBJ1-2; D gene ambiguous. CDR3 in amino acids: CASSIYHDGYTF. The CDR3 DNA sequence: TGTGCCAGTAGTATATACCACGATGGCTACACCTTC.